This entry describes one T cell receptor (beta chain). It lacks a known antigen. One base away there is no much larger clone; base qualities are not given. The CDR3 has 14 amino acids, counting the end cysteine and phenylalanine. Only the CDR3 DNA stays, 42 bases, in frame from base 1. V gives up 0 bases and J gives up 6 bases, and the segment between their germline ends measures 9 bases. Reading the germline V gene gives CDR1 MDHEN and CDR2 SYDVKM. This sample was taken from a study of blood T cell repertoires in COVID-19 (dated by TCRdb to the early 2020s). With regard to the full study: The collaborator samples originated in the United States, Italy and Spain and spanned the acute and convalescent phases of COVID-19. The material from the prospective study consisted of cDNA or gDNA derived from T cells, B-cell-depleted T cells, or PBMCs. Subjects who had been exposed to COVID-19, were actively infected with it, or had recovered from it provided the deeply sampled blood TCRbeta repertoires that made up the dataset. The repertoires were made available in a free public database intended to serve as a resource for research on the immune response to SARS-CoV-2. The samples were drawn from two sources: the first 160 participants of the ongoing ImmuneRACE study, and fewer than 1,500 subjects contributed by 6 global collaborators. A de-identified subject ID, COVID-19 status, age in years and sex were almost always included in the sample metadata. Where available, HLA class I and class II types were taken from metadata supplied by the sample provider and were not determined by assay-based typing.

TCRbeta CDR3 regions were amplified from genomic DNA by means of the immunoSEQ Assay, a bias-controlled multiplex PCR. Regarding the original processing steps: The number of nucleated cells in each sample was estimated from the amplification of reference gene primers within the assay. To quantify the absolute abundance of each unique TCRbeta CDR3 rearrangement, sequence reads were collapsed and filtered. For each sample, productive Simpson clonality was calculated as the square root of Simpson's diversity index across productive rearrangements. TCRdb limited this immuneACCESS table to in-frame rearrangements with V and J called. A share of clones is missing; checked studies link under half to unresolved V genes, and the rest is unexplained. V and J calls and clone size are given by that table; D and trimming were obtained from the DNA. For this sample the table gives about 26,000 clones, of which 80% to 95% were detected only once. The top ten clones comprise approximately 3% of the sample.

Points the paper makes about the study in general: Clinical and demographic metadata were provided uncurated, with the amount varying by source and participant.

Each collaborating institution followed its own protocols to collect whole blood in K2EDTA tubes. Collaborator samples were shipped for TCRbeta analysis as frozen whole blood, isolated PBMCs, or DNA extracted from either sample type. The sequencing input was peripheral blood. The clonotype originates from a human donor in a cohort sampled during active COVID-19. The sequence joins TRBV28 to TRBJ2-4; the D region possibly corresponds to TRBD1 (5 bases align). The CDR3 protein: CASSLWSQGNIQYF. The DNA sequence is as follows: TGTGCCAGCAGTTTATGGAGCCAGGGAAACATTCAGTACTTC. The variable domain in full, with residues beyond the CDR3 obtained from the reference TRBV28 and TRBJ2-4 genes, is DVKVTQSSRYLVKRTGEKVFLECVQDMDHENMFWYRQDPGLGLRLIYFSYDVKMKEKGDIPEGYSVSREKKERFSLILESASTNQTSMYLCASSLWSQGNIQYFGAGTRLSVL.